In its sample, the clone carrying this T cell receptor (beta chain) was seen many times. V was shortened by 0 bases and J by 6 bases, with 12 bases between the two germline ends. The CDR3 has 14 residues. Germline-derived CDR1 and CDR2 are SGHNT and YYREEE (reference sequence). A single record per CDR3 protein comes from TCRdb applying MiXCR to the 5' RACE reads. The sample consists of about 38,000 distinct CDR3 sequences, 4.6% of them appearing once. The sample comes from a study of early T cells in non-severe SARS-CoV-2 infection. V usage is TRBV5-4 and J usage is TRBJ1-1; no firm D call. This clonotype was obtained from an adult who was a healthcare worker with PCR-confirmed SARS-CoV-2 infection or an uninfected control (not recorded which). The material sequenced was whole blood. CDR3 residues: CASSLASYPAEAFF. The CDR3 DNA follows: TGTGCCAGCAGCTTGGCGTCGTACCCCGCTGAAGCTTTCTTT.